This T cell receptor beta chain was identified during a study of regulatory T cells in long-lasting Graves disease. This sample's time point: newly diagnosed GD, antithyroid drugs for less than 3 months. PBMCs provided the RNA from which the TCR library was made. Germline V gives CDR1 MNHNS, CDR2 SASEGT. The CDR3 spans 16 residues. Findings of the study overall: Clonotypes that were public and shared totalled fewer than 3,500 in persistent patients versus 750 to 1,000 in new patients.

CDR3-region Arm-PCR and iRepertoire HTBI primers produced the TCR beta libraries. In TCRdb, the multiplex PCR reads were re-called with MiXCR into one record per CDR3 protein. This sample has about 380,000 distinct CDR3 sequences; 15% to 18% occur once, and the top ten carry roughly 20%. With regard to this clonotype: Its matching antigen is unknown. A junction end diverges from the germline sequence, so it may reflect a read error.

The rearrangement links TRBV6-1 to TRBJ2-1; possibly TRBD2 for D (5 bases). This receptor was taken from a female donor with Graves disease. Specimen: peripheral blood mononuclear cells (PBMCs), collected at new diagnosis, from a patient treated with antithyroid drugs. The CDR3 bases are TGTGCTAGCAGAGACGGGTACGGAGGAGGTTACAATGAGCAGTTCTTC. Encoded protein: CASRDGYGGGYNEQFF.